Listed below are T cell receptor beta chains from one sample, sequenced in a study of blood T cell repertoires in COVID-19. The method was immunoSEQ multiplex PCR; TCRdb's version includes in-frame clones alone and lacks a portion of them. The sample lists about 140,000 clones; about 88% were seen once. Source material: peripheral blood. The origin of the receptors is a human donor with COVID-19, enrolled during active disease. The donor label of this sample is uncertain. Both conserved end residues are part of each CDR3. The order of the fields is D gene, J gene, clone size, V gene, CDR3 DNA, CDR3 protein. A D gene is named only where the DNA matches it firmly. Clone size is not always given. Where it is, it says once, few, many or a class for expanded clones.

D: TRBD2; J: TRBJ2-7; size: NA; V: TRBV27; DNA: TGTGCCAGCAGTCCGGCGGGGGGCGTTTCCCACGAGCAGTACTTC; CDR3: CASSPAGGVSHEQYF
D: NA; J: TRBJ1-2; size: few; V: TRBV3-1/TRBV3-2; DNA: TGTGCCAGCAGCCCCAGAAATATTTGGGCCCCTCTCTATGGCTACACCTTC; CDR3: CASSPRNIWAPLYGYTF
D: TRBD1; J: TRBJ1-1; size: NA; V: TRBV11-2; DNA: TGTGCCAGCAGCGAGACAGGGCAGTCAGCTGAAGCTTTCTTT; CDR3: CASSETGQSAEAFF
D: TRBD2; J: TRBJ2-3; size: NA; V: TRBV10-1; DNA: TGCGCCAGCAGTGAAGGGAACGGGGGGGTGACAGATACGCAGTATTTT; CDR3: CASSEGNGGVTDTQYF
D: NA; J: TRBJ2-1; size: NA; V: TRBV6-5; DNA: TGTGCCAGCAGTCTGCCTGATGCGGGAGAGCAGTTCTTC; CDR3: CASSLPDAGEQFF
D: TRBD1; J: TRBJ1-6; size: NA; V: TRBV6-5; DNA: TGTGCCAGCAGGCGGGACAGGGGGCACGATTCACCCCTCCACTTT; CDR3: CASRRDRGHDSPLHF
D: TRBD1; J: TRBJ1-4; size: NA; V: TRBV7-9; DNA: TGTGCCAGCAGCTTATACAGGGGGACTAATGAAAAACTGTTTTTT; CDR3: CASSLYRGTNEKLFF
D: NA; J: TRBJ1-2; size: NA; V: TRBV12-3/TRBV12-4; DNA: TGTGCCAGCAGTTTAGAAGGTAGCGGCTACACCTTC; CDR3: CASSLEGSGYTF
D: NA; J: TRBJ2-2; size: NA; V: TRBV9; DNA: TGTGCCAGCAGCGTGACCCTCGGACTGGCGGGGCCCGGGGAGCTGTTTTTT; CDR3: CASSVTLGLAGPGELFF
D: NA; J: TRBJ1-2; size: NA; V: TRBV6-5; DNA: TGTGCCAGCAGTTATAGAAGAGGGGGCTACACCTTC; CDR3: CASSYRRGGYTF
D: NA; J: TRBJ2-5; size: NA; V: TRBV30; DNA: TGTGCCTGGAGTGGGCAGGCCGGGGCCCAGTACTTC; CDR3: CAWSGQAGAQYF
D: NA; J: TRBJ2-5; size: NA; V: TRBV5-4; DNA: TGTGCCAGCAGCTTAGTCGGTGAGACCCAGTACTTC; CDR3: CASSLVGETQYF
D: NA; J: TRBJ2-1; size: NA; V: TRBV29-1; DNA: TGCAGCGTTGGGCTTGGCCGGGACTTCGAGCAGTTCTTC; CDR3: CSVGLGRDFEQFF
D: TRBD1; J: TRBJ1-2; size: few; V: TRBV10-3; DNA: TGTGCCACCACAGGGGGAGGGGCGACCTATGGCTACACCTTC; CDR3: CATTGGGATYGYTF
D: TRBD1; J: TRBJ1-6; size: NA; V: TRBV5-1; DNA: TGCGCCAGCCCGGGGAGCTACAGGGGACCCAATTCACCCCTCCACTTT; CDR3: CASPGSYRGPNSPLHF
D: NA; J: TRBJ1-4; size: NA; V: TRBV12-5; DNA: TGTGCTAGTGGTAGGCGGGGGGAAAATGAAAAACTGTTTTTT; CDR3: CASGRRGENEKLFF
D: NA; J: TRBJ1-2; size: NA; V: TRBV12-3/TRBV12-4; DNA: TGTGCCAGCAGTTTCCAGTGGCGGCGCTACACCTTC; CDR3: CASSFQWRRYTF
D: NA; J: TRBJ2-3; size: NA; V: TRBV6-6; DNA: TGTGCCAGCAGTTCCGGACAAGACACAGATACGCAGTATTTT; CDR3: CASSSGQDTDTQYF
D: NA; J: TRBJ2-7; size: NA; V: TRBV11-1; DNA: TGTGCCAGCAGCCCTGGTCGAAAGGGGTACGAGCAGTACTTC; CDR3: CASSPGRKGYEQYF
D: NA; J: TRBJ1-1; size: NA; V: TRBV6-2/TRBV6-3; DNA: TGTGCCAGCAGTACCGGACGGGGAGCTTTCTTT; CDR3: CASSTGRGAFF
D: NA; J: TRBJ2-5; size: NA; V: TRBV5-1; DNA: TGCGCCAGCAGCTTGGTAATTGCTAGTGGGGAGACCCAGTACTTC; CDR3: CASSLVIASGETQYF
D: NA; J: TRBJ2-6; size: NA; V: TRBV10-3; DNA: TGTGCCATCAGTGAGTACCGCGGGGGCCGAGGAGGGGCCAACGTCCTGACTTTC; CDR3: CAISEYRGGRGGANVLTF
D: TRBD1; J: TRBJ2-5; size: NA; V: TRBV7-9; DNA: TGTGCCAGCAGCTCACTGACAGGGGCGACCCAGTACTTC; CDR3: CASSSLTGATQYF
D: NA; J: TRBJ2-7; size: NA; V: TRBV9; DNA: TGTGCCAGCAGCGTAGGTTCCTCCCGGGGGACCTACGAGCAGTACTTC; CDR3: CASSVGSSRGTYEQYF
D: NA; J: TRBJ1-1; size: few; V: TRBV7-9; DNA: TGTGCCAGCAGCTTTATTTCGGGTTACGGCACTGAAGCTTTCTTT; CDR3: CASSFISGYGTEAFF
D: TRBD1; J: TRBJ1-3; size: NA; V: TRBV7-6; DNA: TGTGCCAGCAGCCCAGACCAGACAGGGTTTGGAAACACCATATATTTT; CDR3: CASSPDQTGFGNTIYF
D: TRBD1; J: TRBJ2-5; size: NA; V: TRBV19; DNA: TGTGCCAGTAGTATAGGGACAGGGTATCGACAGGAGACCCAGTACTTC; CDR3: CASSIGTGYRQETQYF
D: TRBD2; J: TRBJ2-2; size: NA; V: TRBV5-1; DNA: TGCGCCAGCAGCTTGGTGTGGCTAGCGGCGAACACCGGGGAGCTGTTTTTT; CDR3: CASSLVWLAANTGELFF
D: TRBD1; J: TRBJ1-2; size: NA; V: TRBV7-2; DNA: TGTGCCAGCAGCTTAACCAGGGGGCTGGGCTATGGCTACACCTTC; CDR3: CASSLTRGLGYGYTF
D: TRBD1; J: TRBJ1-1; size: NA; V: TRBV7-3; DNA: TGTGCCAGCAGCTTAGGGTCGTTTTCAGGGGGCGCGGACACTGAAGCTTTCTTT; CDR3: CASSLGSFSGGADTEAFF
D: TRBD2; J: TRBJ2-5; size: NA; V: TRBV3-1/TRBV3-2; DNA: TGTGCCAGCAGCCAAGCCCTAGCGGAGTTACAAGAGACCCAGTACTTC; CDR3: CASSQALAELQETQYF
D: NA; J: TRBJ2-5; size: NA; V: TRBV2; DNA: TGTGCCAGCACTAGGAGTCCAGAGACCCAGTACTTC; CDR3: CASTRSPETQYF
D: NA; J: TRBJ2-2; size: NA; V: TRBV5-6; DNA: TGTGCCAGCAGCGGGGGGAGCTGGGACACCGGGGAGCTGTTTTTT; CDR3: CASSGGSWDTGELFF
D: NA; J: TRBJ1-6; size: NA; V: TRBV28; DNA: TGTGCCAGCACCCCCCTTCGAGATTCACCCCTCCACTTT; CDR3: CASTPLRDSPLHF
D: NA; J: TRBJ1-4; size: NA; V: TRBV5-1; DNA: TGCGCCAGCAGCTTGAACCCTGAGCGTGGCGAAAAACTGTTTTTT; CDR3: CASSLNPERGEKLFF
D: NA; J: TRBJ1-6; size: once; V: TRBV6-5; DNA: TGTGCCACCTCCGGGGAAAGGGATTCACCCCTCCACTTT; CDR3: CATSGERDSPLHF